These T cell receptor beta chains were read from a single sample in a study of cytomegalovirus exposure and HLA in healthy donors. Assay: immunoSEQ multiplex PCR; the TCRdb copy retains only in-frame clones and omits some. The sample lists some 200,000 clones, around 79% occurring once. Sequenced input: PBMCs. These receptors came from a girl between 5 and 17 years old in good health and CMV-seropositive. Both conserved end residues are part of each CDR3. The order of the fields is D gene, CDR3 length, clone size, J gene, V gene, CDR3 protein, CDR3 DNA. The D gene is left open where the match is weak. Size is stated for part of the rows, as once, few or many counts, or as a class when the clone is expanded.

- | 15 | - | TRBJ1-6 | TRBV6-5 | CASSASRTANSPLHF | TGTGCCAGCAGTGCTTCGAGGACAGCCAATTCACCCCTCCACTTT
- | 15 | few | TRBJ2-1 | TRBV10-1 | CASSLLGANRGEQFF | TGCGCCAGCAGTTTACTAGGAGCTAACCGGGGTGAGCAGTTCTTC
- | 12 | - | TRBJ1-1 | TRBV19 | CACRRGNTEAFF | TGTGCCTGCCGGAGGGGGAACACTGAAGCTTTCTTT
- | 16 | - | TRBJ2-4 | TRBV9 | CASSVGFSGVKNIQYF | TGTGCCAGCAGCGTAGGTTTTTCAGGGGTCAAAAACATTCAGTACTTC
TRBD2 | 15 | few | TRBJ2-1 | TRBV11-3 | CASSLGVAGGREQFF | TGTGCCAGCAGCTTAGGGGTTGCGGGGGGGCGTGAGCAGTTCTTC
TRBD1 | 15 | - | TRBJ2-3 | TRBV19 | CASSIDRGRTDTQYF | TGTGCCAGTAGTATAGACAGGGGGCGCACAGATACGCAGTATTTT
- | 13 | - | TRBJ2-7 | TRBV5-4 | CASSSGLAYEQYF | TGTGCCAGCAGCTCCGGACTGGCCTACGAGCAGTACTTC
- | 13 | - | TRBJ1-1 | TRBV10-2 | CASAEGENTEAFF | TGCGCCAGCGCGGAGGGAGAGAACACTGAAGCTTTCTTT
- | 13 | - | TRBJ2-7 | TRBV2 | CASSVAGNHEQYF | TGTGCCAGCAGTGTGGCGGGGAACCACGAGCAGTACTTC
TRBD1 | 16 | - | TRBJ2-1 | TRBV5-1 | CASSLNGRGQFGEQFF | TGCGCCAGCAGCTTGAATGGCAGGGGGCAATTTGGTGAGCAGTTCTTC
TRBD1 | 14 | few | TRBJ2-7 | TRBV6-6 | CASRPGTGSDEQYF | TGTGCCAGCAGACCCGGGACAGGGTCCGACGAGCAGTACTTC
- | 12 | - | TRBJ2-3 | TRBV7-9 | CASSESTDTQYF | TGTGCCAGCAGCGAGAGTACAGATACGCAGTATTTT
TRBD2 | 14 | few | TRBJ2-7 | TRBV6-6 | CASGTSGGTYEQYF | TGTGCCAGCGGGACTAGCGGGGGAACCTACGAGCAGTACTTC
- | 13 | - | TRBJ2-1 | TRBV7-8 | CASSLDPGWEQFF | TGTGCCAGCAGCTTAGATCCAGGCTGGGAGCAGTTCTTC
TRBD1 | 15 | - | TRBJ2-7 | TRBV5-1 | CASSPLWDRRYEQYF | TGCGCCAGCAGCCCGCTATGGGACAGGAGATACGAGCAGTACTTC
- | 14 | - | TRBJ2-3 | TRBV7-9 | CASSVGGVSDTQYF | TGTGCCAGCAGCGTCGGCGGGGTCTCAGATACGCAGTATTTT
TRBD1 | 14 | - | TRBJ1-2 | TRBV5-4 | CASRVQGANYGYTF | TGTGCCAGCAGAGTACAGGGGGCTAACTATGGCTACACCTTC
TRBD1 | 15 | once | TRBJ1-2 | TRBV19 | CASSVGTGNNYGYTF | TGTGCCAGTAGTGTCGGGACAGGAAATAACTATGGCTACACCTTC
TRBD2 | 15 | few | TRBJ2-1 | TRBV6-5 | CASSTSGGAPNEQFF | TGTGCCAGCAGTACGAGCGGGGGGGCGCCCAATGAGCAGTTCTTC
TRBD2 | 14 | - | TRBJ2-5 | TRBV19 | CASSIRGGQETQYF | TGTGCCAGTAGTATACGCGGGGGACAAGAGACCCAGTACTTC
- | 15 | - | TRBJ1-4 | TRBV30 | CAWSTPGETNEKLFF | TGTGCCTGGAGTACTCCGGGAGAAACTAATGAAAAACTGTTTTTT
TRBD2 | 15 | few | TRBJ2-7 | TRBV5-1 | CASSESGGAGLEQYF | TGCGCCAGCAGCGAAAGCGGGGGGGCCGGTCTCGAGCAGTACTTC
- | 16 | - | TRBJ1-5 | TRBV10-2 | CASSEGDKHSNQPQHF | TGCGCCAGCAGTGAAGGGGACAAGCATAGCAATCAGCCCCAGCATTTT
- | 17 | - | TRBJ2-5 | TRBV7-8 | CASSLGGTRRDGETQYF | TGTGCCAGCAGCTTAGGGGGGACCCGGAGGGACGGAGAGACCCAGTACTTC
- | 15 | - | TRBJ1-1 | TRBV4-3 | CASSQEGRGAAEAFF | TGCGCCAGCAGCCAAGAGGGGCGGGGGGCAGCTGAAGCTTTCTTT
TRBD2 | 15 | few | TRBJ2-5 | TRBV5-1 | CASSAGLAGPQTQYF | TGCGCCAGCAGCGCGGGACTAGCGGGGCCGCAGACCCAGTACTTC
TRBD2 | 15 | - | TRBJ2-1 | TRBV9 | CASSGGLAGGNEQFF | TGTGCCAGCAGCGGTGGACTAGCGGGGGGTAATGAGCAGTTCTTC
TRBD1 | 16 | - | TRBJ2-7 | TRBV2 | CASSEVGTGWTYEQYF | TGTGCCAGCAGTGAAGTCGGGACAGGGTGGACCTACGAGCAGTACTTC
- | 14 | - | TRBJ1-4 | TRBV30 | CAWSLRGKGEKLFF | TGTGCCTGGAGTCTTAGGGGTAAAGGAGAAAAACTGTTTTTT
TRBD1 | 14 | - | TRBJ2-7 | TRBV5-4 | CASSLRQGVREQYF | TGTGCCAGCAGCCTGAGACAGGGAGTGCGCGAGCAGTACTTC
TRBD2 | 13 | - | TRBJ2-7 | TRBV13 | CATRPGGSYEQYF | TGTGCCACCCGCCCGGGGGGGTCCTACGAGCAGTACTTC
- | 15 | - | TRBJ1-1 | TRBV11-3 | CASESMAGANTEAFF | TGTGCCAGCGAGTCCATGGCAGGGGCGAACACTGAAGCTTTCTTT